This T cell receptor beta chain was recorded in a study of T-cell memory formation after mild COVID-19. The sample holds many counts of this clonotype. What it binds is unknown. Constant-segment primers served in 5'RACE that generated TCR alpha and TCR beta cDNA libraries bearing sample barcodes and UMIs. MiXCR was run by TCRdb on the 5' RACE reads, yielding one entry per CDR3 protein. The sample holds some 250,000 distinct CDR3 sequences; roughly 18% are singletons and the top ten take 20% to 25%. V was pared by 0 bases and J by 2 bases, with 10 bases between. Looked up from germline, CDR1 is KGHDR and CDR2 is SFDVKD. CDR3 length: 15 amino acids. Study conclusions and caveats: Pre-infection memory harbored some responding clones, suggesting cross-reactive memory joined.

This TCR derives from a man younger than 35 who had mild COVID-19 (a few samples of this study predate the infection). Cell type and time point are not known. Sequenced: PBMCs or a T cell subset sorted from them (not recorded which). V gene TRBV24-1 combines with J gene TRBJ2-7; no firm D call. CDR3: CATSDLQVQPYEQYV. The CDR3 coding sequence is TGTGCCACCAGTGATTTGCAAGTTCAGCCCTACGAGCAGTACGTC.